Below are 25 T cell receptor beta chains sequenced from a single sample in a study of T cell responses to AZD1222 COVID-19 vaccine. Measured with immunoSEQ multiplex PCR; TCRdb has only the in-frame clones, and not every one. The sample shows approximately 110,000 clones, 92% of them seen only once. The sample here was peripheral blood, taken 28 days after the second AZD1222 dose. The origin of the receptors is an adult who received the AZD1222 COVID-19 vaccine.

This clone was picked up one time. The chain recombines TRBV6-5 with TRBJ2-1; the D is unclear. Germline V CDR1 and CDR2: MNHEY, SVGAGI. V lost 4 bases, J lost 5 bases, and 9 bases lay in between. The CDR3 is 13 amino acids. The CDR3 nucleotides read TGTGCCAGCAGTTCGGGCAGCCACAATGAGCAGTTCTTC. Its translation is CASSSGSHNEQFF.

DNA of the CDR3: TGTGCCAGCAGTTTTTACCAGCCCTACGAGCAGTACTTC. Encoded protein: CASSFYQPYEQYF. This chain links TRBV12-3 or TRBV12-4 with TRBJ2-7, with D unclear. The V gene lost 3 bases and the J gene lost 2 bases, with 8 bases spanning the gap. The CDR3 totals 13 residues.

The chain has TRBV5-1 and TRBJ1-4; a weak D match, TRBD1 (5 bases). Germline lookup yields CDR1 SGHRS and CDR2 YFSETQ. This CDR3 region has 14 residues. Trimming removed 5 bases from V and 5 bases from J, with 13 bases in between. CDR3 coding DNA: TGCGCCAGCAGACCCGACAGCCCGAATGAAAAACTGTTTTTT. Protein: CASRPDSPNEKLFF.

The rearrangement links TRBV6-2 or TRBV6-3 to TRBJ2-2; no reliable D call. Germline CDR1 and CDR2: MNHEY and SVGEGT. The V end was cut by 4 bases, the J end by 7 bases, with 10 bases between. CDR3 length: 13 amino acids. The CDR3 bases are TGTGCCAGCAGTTCGGTGGATCGCGGGGAGCTGTTTTTT. This encodes CASSSVDRGELFF.

This chain links TRBV4-1 with TRBJ2-1; D might be TRBD2 (5 bases). V shed 1 base and J shed 6 bases, with 7 bases lying between them. CDR3 length equals 13 residues. Germline V gene sequence: CDR1 MGHRA, CDR2 YSYEKL. Here the CDR3 reads CASSQGTFNEQFF. The CDR3, as DNA: TGCGCCAGCAGCCAAGGGACTTTCAATGAGCAGTTCTTC.

V and J are TRBV4-2 and TRBJ2-2; D ambiguous. CDR1 is LGHNA and CDR2 is YNFKEQ in the germline V gene. The ends were cut back, 1 base at V and 4 bases at J, with 13 bases in the middle. The CDR3 runs 16 residues. CDR3 nucleotide sequence: TGTGCCAGCAGCCAAGTCGATCTGGGCGGCACCGGGGAGCTGTTTTTT. Amino acids: CASSQVDLGGTGELFF.

The V call is TRBV15, the J call TRBJ1-2, with TRBD1 matching over 9 bases. CDR1 is LNHNV and CDR2 is YYDKDF in the germline V gene (reference sequence). V lost 4 bases, J lost 5 bases, and 8 bases stayed unmatched. The CDR3 consists of 15 residues. CDR3 protein: CATSTPGTGIYGYTF. CDR3 DNA: TGTGCCACCAGCACCCCAGGGACAGGGATTTATGGCTACACCTTC. The whole variable domain, filled in from reference TRBV15 and TRBJ1-2, reads DAMVIQNPRYQVTQFGKPVTLSCSQTLNHNVMYWYQQKSSQAPKLLFHYYDKDFNNEADTPDNFQSRRPNTSFCFLDIRSPGLGDTAMYLCATSTPGTGIYGYTFGSGTRLTVV.

This chain links TRBV5-4 with TRBJ2-7, with 8 positions matching TRBD2. Unmatched junction bases numbered 4, after V lost 0 bases and J lost 2 bases. Germline V CDR1 and CDR2: SGHNT, YYREEE (reference sequence). This CDR3 has 15 residues. The CDR3 DNA follows: TGTGCCAGCAGCTTGGGGGTAGCGGGGACCTACGAGCAGTACTTC. Translation gives CASSLGVAGTYEQYF.

The J gene is TRBJ2-3, the V gene TRBV4-1; 7 positions agree with TRBD1. CDR1 and CDR2 from the germline V gene are MGHRA and YSYEKL. The junction had 7 bases not matched to a gene; V was cut back by 2 bases and J by 2 bases. This CDR3 has 16 amino acids. CDR3 sequence: CASSQPNRGYTDTQYF. DNA for the CDR3: TGCGCCAGCAGCCAACCTAACAGGGGATACACAGATACGCAGTATTTT.

The rearrangement joins TRBV5-1 to TRBJ2-3, with D possibly being TRBD1 (6 bases). This CDR3 is built from 15 residues. The ends were cut back, 2 bases at V and 3 bases at J, with 13 bases in the middle. Per germline, CDR1 SGHRS and CDR2 YFSETQ. The CDR3 is CASSFTGTGTDTQYF. The CDR3 nucleotides read TGCGCCAGCAGCTTCACAGGGACGGGAACAGATACGCAGTATTTT. Supplemented by reference TRBV5-1 and TRBJ2-3, the full variable domain reads KAGVTQTPRYLIKTRGQQVTLSCSPISGHRSVSWYQQTPGQGLQFLFEYFSETQRNKGNFPGRFSGRQFSNSRSEMNVSTLELGDSALYLCASSFTGTGTDTQYFGPGTRLTVL.

CDR3 nucleotide sequence: TGTGCCAGCAGTTTATCGCGGGGTTGGAATGGAAACACCATATATTTT. This translates into CASSLSRGWNGNTIYF. V is TRBV27 and J is TRBJ1-3; no clear D. The CDR3 totals 16 residues. Trimming removed 0 bases from V and 3 bases from J, with 12 bases in between. Germline CDR1 is MNHEY and CDR2 is SMNVEV (reference sequence).

The CDR3 reads CASSLGVVYEQYF. DNA for the CDR3: TGTGCCAGCAGCTTGGGCGTGGTCTACGAGCAGTACTTC. The V call is TRBV5-6, the J call TRBJ2-7; no definite D call. The ends were cut back, 0 bases at V and 3 bases at J, with 7 bases in the middle. The CDR3 runs 13 residues. CDR1 is SGHDT and CDR2 is YYEEEE in the germline V gene. Full variable domain (missing parts from reference TRBV5-6 and TRBJ2-7): DAGVTQSPTHLIKTRGQQVTLRCSPKSGHDTVSWYQQALGQGPQFIFQYYEEEERQRGNFPDRFSGHQFPNYSSELNVNALLLGDSALYLCASSLGVVYEQYFGPGTRLTVT.

The chain employs TRBV3-1 (or the pseudogene TRBV3-2) and TRBJ1-1; no reliable D call. This CDR3 region has 13 residues. V lost 3 bases and J lost 7, with 12 bases in between. The germline V gene has CDR1 LGHDT and CDR2 YNNKEL (reference sequence). This chain's CDR3 is CASSHLAEDEAFF. The CDR3 nucleotides are TGTGCCAGCAGCCACCTAGCGGAGGATGAAGCTTTCTTT.

The chain links TRBV6-4 to TRBJ2-3, with no clear D. Germline CDR1 is MRHNA and CDR2 is SNTAGT. The CDR3 runs to 13 residues. V shed 2 bases and J shed 1 base, with 4 bases lying between them. The CDR3 region has the DNA TGTGCCAGCAGTGACACTCGCACAGATACGCAGTATTTT. Protein: CASSDTRTDTQYF.

The chain is built from TRBV4-2 and TRBJ2-5; D possibly corresponds to TRBD1 (6 bases). CDR1 is LGHNA and CDR2 is YNFKEQ in the germline V gene. V was pared by 3 bases and J by 2 bases, with 13 bases between. CDR3 length: 15 residues. CDR3 residues: CASSQLARGQETQYF. CDR3 DNA sequence: TGTGCCAGCAGCCAGCTAGCCAGGGGTCAAGAGACCCAGTACTTC.

This rearrangement joins TRBV2 to TRBJ1-5, with D possibly being TRBD1 (6 bases). With 1 base removed from V and 6 bases from J, the gap between germline ends came to 10 bases. This CDR3 comprises 14 residues. Germline assignment: CDR1 SNHLY and CDR2 FYNNEI. Here the CDR3 reads CASSEGQGPQPQHF. The CDR3 DNA reads TGTGCCAGCAGTGAAGGGCAGGGGCCTCAGCCCCAGCATTTT.

The chain combines TRBV28 with TRBJ2-7; 11 positions match TRBD2. Per germline, CDR1 MDHEN and CDR2 SYDVKM. The CDR3 loop spans 13 amino acids. Losses at the gene ends were 6 bases for V and 2 bases for J; bases not matched to a gene: 0. CDR3 bases: TGTGCCAGCAGACTAGCGGGAGCCTACGAGCAGTACTTC. Protein product: CASRLAGAYEQYF.

The chain combines TRBV19 with TRBJ2-3; D gene uncertain. Per germline, CDR1 LNHDA and CDR2 SQIVND (reference sequence). V lost 2 bases and J 3 bases, leaving 15 bases between the germline ends. The CDR3 consists of 16 residues. Here the CDR3 reads CASSIRRPLGTDTQYF. In nucleotides, the CDR3 is TGTGCCAGTAGTATACGGCGGCCCCTGGGAACAGATACGCAGTATTTT.

The chain uses TRBV6-5 and TRBJ2-3, with 7 bases aligning to TRBD1. The ends lost 6 bases at V and 3 bases at J; junction bases unmatched: 3. The CDR3 totals 13 residues. Germline values: CDR1 MNHEY, CDR2 SVGAGI. CDR3 protein: CASRGQTTDTQYF. The DNA for the CDR3 is TGTGCCAGCAGGGGACAGACAACAGATACGCAGTATTTT.

J is TRBJ2-7 and V is TRBV28; TRBD2 agrees at 9 bases. With 3 bases clipped from V and 2 bases from J, the junction kept 8 bases outside the gene matches. Germline CDR1 and CDR2: MDHEN and SYDVKM. The CDR3 has 16 amino acids. CDR3 sequence reads: CASSFHLAGLTYEQYF. CDR3 DNA: TGTGCCAGCAGTTTCCACCTAGCGGGGCTTACCTACGAGCAGTACTTC.

The gene calls are TRBV19 and TRBJ1-2; D gene ambiguous. The germline gives CDR1 LNHDA, CDR2 SQIVND (reference sequence). The CDR3 contains 14 residues. Between the trimmed V and J ends, which lost 7 bases and 4 bases, there was a span of 16 bases. The DNA for the CDR3 is TGTGCCAGTAATCTGGGGTATTCGGGCTATGGCTACACCTTC. Translated: CASNLGYSGYGYTF.

This clone was picked up one time. V is TRBV7-2 and J is TRBJ1-2; D is possibly TRBD1 (6 bases). The CDR3 contains 16 residues. Trimming took off 1 base at V and 4 bases at J, with 16 bases between the two ends. Germline V gene lookup returns CDR1 SGHTA and CDR2 FQGNSA. CDR3 loop: CASSLDPMTGSYGYTF. The DNA of the CDR3 is TGTGCCAGCAGCTTAGACCCTATGACAGGCAGCTATGGCTACACCTTC.

V is TRBV5-1 and J is TRBJ1-6; the D gene is possibly TRBD1 (5 bases). Germline V CDR1 and CDR2: SGHRS, YFSETQ. This CDR3 is built from 15 residues. Trimming removed 5 bases from V and 8 bases from J, with 17 bases in between. The CDR3 here is CASRAGGVRDSPLHF. In DNA form, the CDR3 reads TGCGCCAGCAGAGCTGGGGGGGTCAGGGATTCACCCCTCCACTTT. The whole variable domain, remainder taken from reference TRBV5-1 and TRBJ1-6, is KAGVTQTPRYLIKTRGQQVTLSCSPISGHRSVSWYQQTPGQGLQFLFEYFSETQRNKGNFPGRFSGRQFSNSRSEMNVSTLELGDSALYLCASRAGGVRDSPLHFGNGTRLTVT.

The V gene is TRBV15, the J gene TRBJ2-1; D is uncertain. V was clipped by 0 bases and J by 10 bases, with 10 bases between them. CDR1 and CDR2 (germline): LNHNV, YYDKDF (reference sequence). This CDR3 has 13 residues. CDR3 nucleotide sequence: TGTGCCACCAGCAGAGATTCTATCAGGGAGCAGTTCTTC. This codes for CATSRDSIREQFF.

V usage is TRBV11-2 and J usage is TRBJ1-5, with TRBD1 matching 7 bases. V gave up 6 bases and J gave up 6 bases; unmatched junction bases: 2. Germline lookup yields CDR1 SGHAT and CDR2 FQNNGV. The CDR3 has 12 residues. In DNA form, the CDR3 reads TGTGCCAGCAGTTCAGGGGGTCAGCCCCAGCATTTT. Translating gives CASSSGGQPQHF.